Shown below are 15 T cell receptor beta chains from a single sample sequenced in a study of blood T cell repertoires in COVID-19. Repertoires were generated with immunoSEQ multiplex PCR, while TCRdb's copy carries only in-frame clones and drops some. The data contain 300,000 to 350,000 clones, approximately 89% of them singletons. The sample consisted of peripheral blood. The receptors were gathered from an older woman with COVID-19, enrolled during active disease.

This clone was observed at least ten times. The genes are TRBV7-9 and TRBJ2-7; D unresolved. V lost 4 bases and J 2 bases, leaving 9 bases between the germline ends. This CDR3 has 13 residues. CDR1 is SEHNR and CDR2 is FQNEAQ in the germline V gene (reference sequence). This CDR3 is CASSSPETYEQYF. The CDR3 bases are TGTGCCAGCAGCTCCCCTGAGACCTACGAGCAGTACTTC.

The V and J genes are TRBV18 and TRBJ1-1, with D possibly being TRBD1 (6 bases). The CDR3 consists of 14 residues. The germline V gene encodes CDR1 KGHSH and CDR2 LQKENI. V was clipped by 6 bases and J by 5 bases, with 16 bases between them. CDR3 in DNA: TGTGCCAGCTCGGAATTACAGGGTCGGACTGAAGCTTTCTTT. This codes for CASSELQGRTEAFF.

This chain uses TRBV7-9 with TRBJ1-6, with TRBD1 matching over 7 bases. Germline loops: CDR1 SEHNR, CDR2 FQNEAQ (reference sequence). CDR3 size: 15 residues. V lost 5 bases to trimming and J lost 2 bases; unmatched junction nucleotides: 3. CDR3 in amino acids: CASSQQGTYNSPLHF. Written as DNA, the CDR3 is TGTGCCAGCAGCCAACAGGGGACCTATAATTCACCCCTCCACTTT.

The chain links TRBV11-3 to TRBJ2-3; D uncertain. This CDR3 region has 15 residues. The germline V gene encodes CDR1 SGHNT and CDR2 YENEEA. V was shortened by 2 bases and J by 0 bases, with 9 bases between the two germline ends. The CDR3 nucleotides read TGTGCCAGCAGCTTAAGTTACTCTAGCACAGATACGCAGTATTTT. Translation gives CASSLSYSSTDTQYF.

The gene calls are TRBV3-1 (or the pseudogene TRBV3-2) and TRBJ2-1, with 12 nucleotides matching TRBD2. J lost 3 bases, V lost 3 bases, and 0 bases had no gene match. CDR1 is LGHDT and CDR2 is YNNKEL in the germline V gene (reference sequence). The CDR3 has 15 amino acids. CDR3 loop: CASSQTSGGYNEQFF. The DNA of the CDR3 is TGTGCCAGCAGCCAGACTAGCGGGGGCTACAATGAGCAGTTCTTC.

The V and J genes are TRBV25-1 and TRBJ1-5; D possibly corresponds to TRBD1 (5 bases). The V end was cut by 2 bases, the J end by 4 bases, with 9 bases between. This CDR3 region has 14 residues. Germline V lookup: CDR1 MGHDK, CDR2 SYGVNS. In DNA, the CDR3 is TGTGCCAGCAGTGAAGGGTCAGGGAATCAGCCCCAGCATTTT. Protein sequence: CASSEGSGNQPQHF.

The chain is built from TRBV19 and TRBJ1-5, with 8 bases fitting TRBD1. The length of the CDR3 is 13 residues. V was pared by 9 bases and J by 5 bases, with 6 bases of the junction left unmatched. CDR1 LNHDA and CDR2 SQIVND come from the germline V gene (reference sequence). The CDR3 spells CASGQGRYQPQHF. For the CDR3, the DNA is TGTGCCAGCGGACAGGGAAGGTATCAGCCCCAGCATTTT.

This chain connects TRBV5-1 to TRBJ1-1, with TRBD1 as a possible D gene (5 bases). Germline V CDR1 and CDR2: SGHRS, YFSETQ. V shed 2 bases and J shed 4 bases, with 12 bases lying between them. CDR3 length: 14 amino acids. For the CDR3, the DNA is TGCGCCAGCAGCTTATGGGGGGGTCTCACTGAAGCTTTCTTT. Encoded protein: CASSLWGGLTEAFF.

The rearrangement links TRBV6-1 to TRBJ1-5; D is uncertain. Per germline, CDR1 MNHNS and CDR2 SASEGT. V dropped 3 bases and J dropped 0 bases, with 6 bases sitting between them. The CDR3 is 14 residues long. The CDR3 region has the DNA TGTGCCAGCAGTGACAGATATAGCAATCAGCCCCAGCATTTT. Translated, it gives CASSDRYSNQPQHF.

This rearrangement joins TRBV10-3 to TRBJ1-1; TRBD1 might be the D (5 bases). CDR3 length: 13 residues. V was pared by 2 bases and J by 3 bases, with 7 bases between. Germline values: CDR1 ENHRY, CDR2 SYGVKD. The CDR3 nucleotides are TGTGCCATCAGTGAGACCAGGGACACTGAAGCTTTCTTT. Its translation: CAISETRDTEAFF.

The V gene is TRBV28, the J gene TRBJ1-3, with D hard to call. Trimming removed 5 bases at V and 4 bases at J, with 15 bases between. This CDR3 is built from 15 residues. Germline-derived CDR1 and CDR2 are MDHEN and SYDVKM. CDR3 sequence reads: CASSPRPGAGNTIYF. Here the CDR3 DNA reads TGTGCCAGCAGTCCACGTCCCGGTGCCGGAAACACCATATATTTT.

This clone was observed once. The chain couples TRBV6-5 to TRBJ2-1, with 8 bases matching TRBD1. This CDR3 is built from 16 residues. Unmatched junction bases numbered 9, after V lost 4 bases and J lost 4 bases. Germline V gene lookup returns CDR1 MNHEY and CDR2 SVGAGI. The CDR3 DNA reads as TGTGCCAGCAGTTTGACGGGACAGGCCTTTTACAATGAGCAGTTCTTC. Translating gives CASSLTGQAFYNEQFF.

J is TRBJ1-6 and V is TRBV12-2; TRBD1, the D gene given by the table, was not confirmed from the DNA. TRBV12-2 is flagged as a pseudogene. This CDR3 region has 15 residues. As DNA, the CDR3 is TGTGCAAGTCGCTTTTCGGGCAGGGTGAATTCACCCCTCCACTTT. Amino acid sequence: CASRFSGRVNSPLHF.

V usage is TRBV25-1 and J usage is TRBJ1-2; TRBD1 matches at 7 bases. The CDR3 length is 13 residues. The trim removed 5 bases at V and 11 bases at J, leaving 11 bases unmatched. Looked up from germline, CDR1 is MGHDK and CDR2 is SYGVNS. The CDR3 loop is CASSYPGTVTYTF. The CDR3 coding sequence is TGTGCCAGCAGTTATCCCGGGACAGTGACGTACACCTTC.

The chain couples TRBV7-3 to TRBJ2-2; 11 positions match TRBD2. Germline lookup yields CDR1 SGHTA and CDR2 FQGTGA. The junction had 3 bases not matched to a gene; V was cut back by 5 bases and J by 1 base. The CDR3 loop spans 16 amino acids. As DNA, the CDR3 is TGTGCCAGCAGCACCGGACTAGCGGGGAACACCGGGGAGCTGTTTTTT. Translation: CASSTGLAGNTGELFF.